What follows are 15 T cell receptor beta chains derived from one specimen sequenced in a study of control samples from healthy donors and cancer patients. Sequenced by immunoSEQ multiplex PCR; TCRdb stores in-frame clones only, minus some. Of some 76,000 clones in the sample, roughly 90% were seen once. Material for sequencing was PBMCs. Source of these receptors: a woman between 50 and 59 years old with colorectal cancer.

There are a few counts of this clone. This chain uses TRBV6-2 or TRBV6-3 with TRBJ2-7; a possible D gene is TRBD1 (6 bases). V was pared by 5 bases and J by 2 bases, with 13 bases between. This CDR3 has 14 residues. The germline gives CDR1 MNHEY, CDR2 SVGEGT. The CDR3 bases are TGTGCCAGCAGTGCTACAGGGACCGCCTACGAGCAGTACGTC. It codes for CASSATGTAYEQYV.

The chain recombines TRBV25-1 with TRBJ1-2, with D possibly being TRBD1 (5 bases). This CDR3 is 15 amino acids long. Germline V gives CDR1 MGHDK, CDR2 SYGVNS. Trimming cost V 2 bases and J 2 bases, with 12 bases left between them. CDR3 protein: CASSEELGVNYGYTF. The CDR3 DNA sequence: TGTGCCAGCAGTGAAGAGTTAGGGGTCAACTATGGCTACACCTTC.

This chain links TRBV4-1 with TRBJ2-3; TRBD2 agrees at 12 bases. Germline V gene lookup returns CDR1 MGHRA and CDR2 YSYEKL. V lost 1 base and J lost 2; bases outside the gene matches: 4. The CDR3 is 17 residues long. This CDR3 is CASSQGLAGAYTDTQYF. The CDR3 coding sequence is TGCGCCAGCAGCCAAGGACTAGCGGGGGCCTACACAGATACGCAGTATTTT.

The CDR3: CASSATSSYEQYV. The CDR3 nucleotides read TGTGCCAGCAGTGCCACCAGCTCCTACGAGCAGTACGTC. V is TRBV2 and J is TRBJ2-7; no firm D call. The V end lost 4 bases, the J end lost 0 bases, and 7 bases lay between the germline ends. This CDR3 spans 13 amino acids. The germline V gene has CDR1 SNHLY and CDR2 FYNNEI.

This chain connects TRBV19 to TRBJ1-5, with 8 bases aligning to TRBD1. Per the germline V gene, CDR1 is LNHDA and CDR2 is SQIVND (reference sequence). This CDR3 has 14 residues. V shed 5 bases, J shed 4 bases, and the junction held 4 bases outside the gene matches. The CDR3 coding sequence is TGTGCCAGTAGTGCAGGGGGCGGGAATCAGCCCCAGCATTTT. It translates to CASSAGGGNQPQHF.

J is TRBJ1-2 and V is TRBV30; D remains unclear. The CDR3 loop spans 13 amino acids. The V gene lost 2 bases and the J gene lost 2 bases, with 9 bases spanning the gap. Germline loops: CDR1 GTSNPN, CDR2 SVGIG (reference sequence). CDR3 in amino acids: CAWSRAPNYGYTF. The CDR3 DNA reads TGTGCCTGGAGTCGGGCCCCGAACTATGGCTACACCTTC.

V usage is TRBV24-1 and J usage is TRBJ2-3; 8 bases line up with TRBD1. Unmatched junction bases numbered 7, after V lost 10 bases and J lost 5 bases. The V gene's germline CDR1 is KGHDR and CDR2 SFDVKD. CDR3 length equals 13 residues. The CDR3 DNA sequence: TGTGCCACTAAGGACAGGGTCATAGATACGCAGTATTTT. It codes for CATKDRVIDTQYF.

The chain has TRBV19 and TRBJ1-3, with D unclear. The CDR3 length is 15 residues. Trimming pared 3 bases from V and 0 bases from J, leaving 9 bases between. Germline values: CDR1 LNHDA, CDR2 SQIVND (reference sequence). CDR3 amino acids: CASSMWSVSGNTIYF. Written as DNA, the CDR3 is TGTGCCAGTAGTATGTGGTCAGTCTCTGGAAACACCATATATTTT.

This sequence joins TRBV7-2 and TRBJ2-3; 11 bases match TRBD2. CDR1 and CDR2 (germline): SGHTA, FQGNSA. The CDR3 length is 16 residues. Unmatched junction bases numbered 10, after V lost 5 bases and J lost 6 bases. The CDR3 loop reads CASSPYSGGARDTQYF. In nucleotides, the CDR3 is TGTGCCAGCAGCCCCTATAGCGGGGGGGCCAGGGATACGCAGTATTTT.

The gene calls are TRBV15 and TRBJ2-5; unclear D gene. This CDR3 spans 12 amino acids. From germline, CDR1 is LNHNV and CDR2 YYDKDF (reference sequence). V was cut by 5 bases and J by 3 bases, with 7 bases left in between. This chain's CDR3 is CATSRTKETQYF. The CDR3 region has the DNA TGTGCCACCAGCCGCACAAAAGAGACCCAGTACTTC.

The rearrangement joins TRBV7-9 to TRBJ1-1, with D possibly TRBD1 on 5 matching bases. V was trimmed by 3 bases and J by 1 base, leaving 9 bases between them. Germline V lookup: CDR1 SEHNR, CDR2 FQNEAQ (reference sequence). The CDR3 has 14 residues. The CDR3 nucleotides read TGTGCCAGCAGCTTCCGGGACGAGAACACTGAAGCTTTCTTT. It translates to CASSFRDENTEAFF. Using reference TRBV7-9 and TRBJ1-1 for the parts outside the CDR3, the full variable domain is DTGVSQNPRHKITKRGQNVTFRCDPISEHNRLYWYRQTLGQGPEFLTYFQNEAQLEKSRLLSDRFSAERPKGSFSTLEIQRTEQGDSAMYLCASSFRDENTEAFFGQGTRLTVV.

The CDR3 loop reads CATSNPPPEHTGELFF. CDR3 DNA sequence: TGTGCCACCTCCAACCCGCCGCCTGAACACACCGGGGAGCTGTTTTTT. The gene calls are TRBV24-1 and TRBJ2-2; D not certain. Germline CDR1 and CDR2: KGHDR and SFDVKD. The germline V and J ends were trimmed by 9 bases and 3 bases, with 19 bases remaining between them. The CDR3 has 16 amino acids.

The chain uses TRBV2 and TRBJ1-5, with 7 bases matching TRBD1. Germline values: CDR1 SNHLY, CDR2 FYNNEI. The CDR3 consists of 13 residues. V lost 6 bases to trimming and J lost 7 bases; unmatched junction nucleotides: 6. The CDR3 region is CASSFDREQPQHF. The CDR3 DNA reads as TGTGCCAGCAGCTTCGACAGGGAACAGCCCCAGCATTTT. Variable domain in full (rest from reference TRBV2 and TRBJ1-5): EPEVTQTPSHQVTQMGQEVILRCVPISNHLYFYWYRQILGQKVEFLVSFYNNEISEKSEIFDDQFSVERPDGSNFTLKIRSTKLEDSAMYFCASSFDREQPQHFGDGTRLSIL.

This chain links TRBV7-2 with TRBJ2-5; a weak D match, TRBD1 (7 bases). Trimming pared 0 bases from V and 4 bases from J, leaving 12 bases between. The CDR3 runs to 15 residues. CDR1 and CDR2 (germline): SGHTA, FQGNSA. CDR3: CASSLARQGGETQYF. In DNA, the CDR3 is TGTGCCAGCAGCTTAGCAAGACAGGGAGGAGAGACCCAGTACTTC.

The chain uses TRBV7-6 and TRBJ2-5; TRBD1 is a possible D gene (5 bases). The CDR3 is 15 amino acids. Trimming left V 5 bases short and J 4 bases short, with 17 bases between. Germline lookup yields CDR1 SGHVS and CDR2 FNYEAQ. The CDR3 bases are TGTGCCAGCAGCCCCTGGGCTACCCAGGGAGAGACCCAGTACTTC. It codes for CASSPWATQGETQYF.